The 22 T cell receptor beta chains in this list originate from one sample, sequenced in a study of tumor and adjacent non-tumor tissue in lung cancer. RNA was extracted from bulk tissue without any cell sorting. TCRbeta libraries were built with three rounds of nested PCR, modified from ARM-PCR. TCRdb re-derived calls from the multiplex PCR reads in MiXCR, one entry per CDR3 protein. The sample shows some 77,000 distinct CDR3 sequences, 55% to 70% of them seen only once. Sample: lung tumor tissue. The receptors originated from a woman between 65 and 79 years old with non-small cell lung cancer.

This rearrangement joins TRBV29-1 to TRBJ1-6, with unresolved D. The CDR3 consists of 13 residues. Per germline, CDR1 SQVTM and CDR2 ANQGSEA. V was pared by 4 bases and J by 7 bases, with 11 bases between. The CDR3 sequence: CSVGDDLNSPLHF. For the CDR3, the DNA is TGCAGCGTTGGAGATGATTTGAATTCACCCCTCCACTTT.

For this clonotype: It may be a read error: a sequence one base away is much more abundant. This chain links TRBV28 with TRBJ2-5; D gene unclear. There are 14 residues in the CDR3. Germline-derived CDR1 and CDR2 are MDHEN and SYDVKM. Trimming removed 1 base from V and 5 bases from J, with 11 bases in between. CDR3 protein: CASSLFGNLETQYF. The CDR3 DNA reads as TGTGCCAGCAGTTTATTCGGTAACTTGGAGACCCAGTACTTC.

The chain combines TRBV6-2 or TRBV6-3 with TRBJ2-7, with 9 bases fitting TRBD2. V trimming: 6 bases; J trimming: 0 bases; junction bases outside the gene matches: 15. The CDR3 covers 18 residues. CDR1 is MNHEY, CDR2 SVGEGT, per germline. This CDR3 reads CASSPPKWLAGSSYEQYF. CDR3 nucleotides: TGTGCCAGCAGCCCGCCCAAATGGCTAGCGGGAAGCTCCTACGAGCAGTACTTC.

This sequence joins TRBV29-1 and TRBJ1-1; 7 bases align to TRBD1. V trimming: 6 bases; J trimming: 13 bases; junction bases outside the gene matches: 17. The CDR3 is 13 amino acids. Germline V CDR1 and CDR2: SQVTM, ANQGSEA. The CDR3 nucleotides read TGCAGCGTAGGACAGGTCGTGAACACTGATGTTTTCTTT. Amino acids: CSVGQVVNTDVFF. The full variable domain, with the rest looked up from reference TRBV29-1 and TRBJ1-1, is SAVISQKPSRDICQRGTSLTIQCQVDSQVTMMFWYRQQPGQSLTLIATANQGSEATYESGFVIDKFPISRPNLTFSTLTVSNMSPEDSSIYLCSVGQVVNTDVFFGQGTRLTVV.

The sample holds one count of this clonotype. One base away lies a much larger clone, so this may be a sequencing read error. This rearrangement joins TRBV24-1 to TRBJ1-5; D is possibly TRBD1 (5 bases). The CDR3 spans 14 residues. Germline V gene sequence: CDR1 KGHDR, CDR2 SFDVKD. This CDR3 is CATSVGGGNQLQHF. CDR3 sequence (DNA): TGTGCCACCAGTGTTGGCGGGGGGAATCAGCTCCAGCATTTT.

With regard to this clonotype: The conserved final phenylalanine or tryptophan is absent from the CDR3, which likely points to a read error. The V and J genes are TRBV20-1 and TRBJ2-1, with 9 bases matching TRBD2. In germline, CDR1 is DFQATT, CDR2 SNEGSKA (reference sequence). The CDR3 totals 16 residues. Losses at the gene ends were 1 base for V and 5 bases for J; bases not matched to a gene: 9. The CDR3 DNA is TGCAGTGCTAGAGCCCTCGGGGCGGGAGGGGACAATGAGCAGTTCTTA. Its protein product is CSARALGAGGDNEQFL.

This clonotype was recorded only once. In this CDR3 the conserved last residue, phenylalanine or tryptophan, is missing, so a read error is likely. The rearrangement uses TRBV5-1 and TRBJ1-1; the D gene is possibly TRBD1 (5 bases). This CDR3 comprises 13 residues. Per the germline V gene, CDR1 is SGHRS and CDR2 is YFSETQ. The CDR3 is CASCLGQITEAFL. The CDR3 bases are TGCGCCAGCTGCTTGGGGCAGATTACTGAAGCTTTCCTT.

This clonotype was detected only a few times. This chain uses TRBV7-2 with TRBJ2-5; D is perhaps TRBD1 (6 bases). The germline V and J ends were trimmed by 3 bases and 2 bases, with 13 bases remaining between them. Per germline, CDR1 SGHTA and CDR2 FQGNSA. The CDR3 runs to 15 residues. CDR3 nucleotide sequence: TGTGCCAGCAGCTTTTACGGACAGATTCAAGAGACCCAGTACTTC. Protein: CASSFYGQIQETQYF.

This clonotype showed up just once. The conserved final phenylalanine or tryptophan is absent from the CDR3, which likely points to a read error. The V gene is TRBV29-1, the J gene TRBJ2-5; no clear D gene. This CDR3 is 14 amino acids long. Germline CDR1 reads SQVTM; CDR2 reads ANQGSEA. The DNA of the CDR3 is TGCGACGTTGTGGTGACACAACTTCAAGAGACCCAGTACTTA. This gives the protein CDVVVTQLQETQYL.

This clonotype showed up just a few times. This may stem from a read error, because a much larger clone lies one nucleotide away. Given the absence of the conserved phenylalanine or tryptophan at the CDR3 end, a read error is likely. The CDR3 loop is CASSFRGDSYEQYS. In DNA, the CDR3 is TGTGCCAGCAGTTTTCGGGGGGACTCCTACGAGCAGTACTCC. The chain recombines TRBV28 with TRBJ2-7, with 7 bases that match TRBD2. V shed 3 bases, J shed 0 bases, and the junction held 2 bases outside the gene matches. The CDR3 totals 14 residues. CDR1 MDHEN and CDR2 SYDVKM come from the germline V gene.

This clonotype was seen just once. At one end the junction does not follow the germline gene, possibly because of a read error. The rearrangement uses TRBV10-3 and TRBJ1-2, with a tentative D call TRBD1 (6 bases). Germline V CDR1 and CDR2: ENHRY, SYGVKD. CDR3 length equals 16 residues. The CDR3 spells CAISADPGAGYYDYTF. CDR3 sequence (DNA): TGTGCCATCAGTGCTGATCCAGGGGCAGGGTACTATGACTACACCTTC.

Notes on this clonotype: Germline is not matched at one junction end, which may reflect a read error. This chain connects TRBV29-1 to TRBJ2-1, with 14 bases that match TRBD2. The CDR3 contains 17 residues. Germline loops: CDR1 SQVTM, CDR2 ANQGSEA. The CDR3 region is CSAPSGTSGRTGHEQLF. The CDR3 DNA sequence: TGTAGCGCGCCATCCGGGACTAGCGGGAGAACGGGCCATGAGCAGCTCTTC.

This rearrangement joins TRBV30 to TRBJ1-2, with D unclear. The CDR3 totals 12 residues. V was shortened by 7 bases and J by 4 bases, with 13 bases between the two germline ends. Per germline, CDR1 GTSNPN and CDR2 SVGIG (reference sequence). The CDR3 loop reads CASPADGYGYTF. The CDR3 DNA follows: TGTGCCTCTCCAGCGGACGGCTATGGCTACACCTTC.

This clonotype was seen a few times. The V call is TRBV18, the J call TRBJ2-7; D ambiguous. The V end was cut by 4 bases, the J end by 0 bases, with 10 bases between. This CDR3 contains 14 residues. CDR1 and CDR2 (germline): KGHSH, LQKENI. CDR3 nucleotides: TGTGCCAGCTCACTGCCGACCAGCTCCTACGAGCAGTACTTC. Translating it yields CASSLPTSSYEQYF.

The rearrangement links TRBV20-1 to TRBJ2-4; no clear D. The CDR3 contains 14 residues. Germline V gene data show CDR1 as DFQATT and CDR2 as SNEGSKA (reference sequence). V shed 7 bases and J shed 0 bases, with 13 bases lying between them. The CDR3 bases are TGCAGTGATTTACAAGGTTTAGCCAAAAACATTCAGTACTTC. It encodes CSDLQGLAKNIQYF.

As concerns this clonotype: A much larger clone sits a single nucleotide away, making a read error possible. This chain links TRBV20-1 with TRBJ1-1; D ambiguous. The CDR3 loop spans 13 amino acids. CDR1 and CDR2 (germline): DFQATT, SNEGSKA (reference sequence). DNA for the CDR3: TGCAGCGTGGTACCCGATCTGAACACTGAAGCTTTCTTT. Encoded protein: CSVVPDLNTEAFF.

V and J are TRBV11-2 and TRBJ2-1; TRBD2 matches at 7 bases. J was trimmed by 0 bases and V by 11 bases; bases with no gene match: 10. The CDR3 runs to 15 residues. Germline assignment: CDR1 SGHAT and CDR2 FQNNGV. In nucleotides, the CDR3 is TGTGCCGGCTGCTTAGGGAGGGGCTCCTACAATGAGCAGTTCTTC. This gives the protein CAGCLGRGSYNEQFF.

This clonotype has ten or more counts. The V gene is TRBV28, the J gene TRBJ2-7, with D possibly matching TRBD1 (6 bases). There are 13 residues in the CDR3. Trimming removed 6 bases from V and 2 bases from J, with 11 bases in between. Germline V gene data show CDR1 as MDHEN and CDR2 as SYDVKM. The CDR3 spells CASRSSGAYEQYF. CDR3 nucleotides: TGTGCCAGCAGATCTTCAGGGGCCTACGAGCAGTACTTC.

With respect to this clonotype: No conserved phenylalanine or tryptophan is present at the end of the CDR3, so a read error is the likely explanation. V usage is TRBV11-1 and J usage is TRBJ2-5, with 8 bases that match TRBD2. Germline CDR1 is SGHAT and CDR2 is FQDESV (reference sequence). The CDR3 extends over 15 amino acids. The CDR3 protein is CASNLKTGGQETQYL. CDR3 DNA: TGTGCCAGCAACTTAAAGACGGGAGGGCAAGAGACCCAGTACTTA.

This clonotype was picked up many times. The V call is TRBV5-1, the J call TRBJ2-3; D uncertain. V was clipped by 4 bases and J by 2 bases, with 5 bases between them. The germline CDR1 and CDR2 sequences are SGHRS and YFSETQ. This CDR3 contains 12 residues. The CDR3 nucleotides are TGCGCCAGCAGCCCGTACACAGATACGCAGTATTTT. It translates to CASSPYTDTQYF.

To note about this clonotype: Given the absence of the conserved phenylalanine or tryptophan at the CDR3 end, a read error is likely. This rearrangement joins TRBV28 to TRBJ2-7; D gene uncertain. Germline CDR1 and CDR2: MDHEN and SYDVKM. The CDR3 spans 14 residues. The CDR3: CVSKPRAETYEQYL. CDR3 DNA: TGTGTCAGCAAACCACGGGCAGAGACCTACGAGCAGTACTTG.

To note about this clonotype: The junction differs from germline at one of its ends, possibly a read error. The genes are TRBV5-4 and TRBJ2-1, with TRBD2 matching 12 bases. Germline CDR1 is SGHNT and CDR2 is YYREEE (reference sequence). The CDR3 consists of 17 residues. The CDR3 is CASNLGGLAGVYNERFF. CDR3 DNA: TGTGCCAGCAACTTGGGGGGACTAGCGGGCGTCTACAATGAGCGGTTCTTC.